This T cell receptor (beta chain) was retrieved from a study of OX40 agonist ivuxolimab in advanced cancers. The wider study: The group had a mean age of around 60 years, ranged from 23 to 79, and was 80% to 85% male.

The count of this clone is one. Samples of blood were obtained at baseline, on cycle 4 day 1, and on cycle 7 day 1. Germline CDR1 and CDR2: SGHNT and YYREEE (reference sequence). The CDR3 has 14 residues. V shed 4 bases and J 1 base; nucleotides not matched to a gene: 2. The table came from immunoSEQ multiplex PCR; TCRdb's copy has only in-frame clones and leaves some out. The sample includes some 70,000 clones, roughly nine tenths of them seen just once. This TCR derives from an adult with an advanced solid tumor such as melanoma, head and neck, liver or kidney cancer. The source was CD4+ or CD8+ T cells sorted from blood, collected in a trial of the OX40 agonist ivuxolimab. V usage is TRBV5-4 and J usage is TRBJ1-5; 7 bases agree with TRBD1. This CDR3 reads CASSLDRSNQPQHF. The CDR3 coding sequence is TGTGCCAGCAGCCTGGACAGGAGCAATCAGCCCCAGCATTTT.